Sequencing of this TCR beta chain was carried out in a study of T cells in Graves' hyperthyroidism and ophthalmopathy. General study points: The model anticipated ophthalmopathy a median 6.5 months pre-onset. Most thyroid clonotypes with frequency above 0.001 were detected in blood.

In germline, CDR1 is KGHSH, CDR2 LQKENI. This CDR3 has 16 residues. V was pared by 3 bases and J by 5 bases, with 9 bases of the junction left unmatched. The investigators amplified TCR beta CDR3 regions from RNA transcripts. First-round RT-PCR targeting the TCR CDR3 was performed with the HTBI primer set. TCRdb reanalysed the multiplex PCR reads using MiXCR and keeps one entry per CDR3 protein. The table lists fewer than 250,000 distinct CDR3 sequences, around 17% of them singletons. In its sample, this clonotype was seen a few times. The antigen is undetermined. It may be a read error: a sequence one base away is much more abundant.

The sample consisted of blood. This chain connects TRBV18 to TRBJ2-5, with 10 bases identical to TRBD1. This TCR came from a young woman with Graves' ophthalmopathy. In DNA, the CDR3 is TGTGCCAGCTCACCGCTCGGACAGGGGGTTTCGGAGACCCAGTACTTC. Translated, it gives CASSPLGQGVSETQYF.